These T cell receptor beta chains were read from a single sample in a study of cytomegalovirus exposure and HLA in healthy donors. TCRdb's table, derived via immunoSEQ multiplex PCR, lists solely in-frame clones and lacks some. The sample lists 70,000 to 95,000 clones, approximately 84% occurring once. Sample: PBMCs. The receptors here all came from a woman between 18 and 29 years old in good health and CMV-seropositive. CDR3s include the opening cysteine and the closing phenylalanine or tryptophan. A D gene is named only where the DNA matches it firmly. The size of a clone is reported for some rows only, either as once, few or many, or as a class for expanded clones.

13	TRBV11-3	.	TRBJ2-7	TRBD2	TGTGCCAGCAGCCGGGGGGGCTCCTACGAGCAGTACTTC	CASSRGGSYEQYF
17	TRBV25-1	.	TRBJ2-1	.	TGTGCCAGCAGTGAATGGGGGCCGGAAACGGGGTACAATGAGCAGTTCTTC	CASSEWGPETGYNEQFF
16	TRBV5-1	once	TRBJ1-2	TRBD1	TGCGCCAGCAGCCAGGGGACAGGGGGAGACCTCTATGGCTACACCTTC	CASSQGTGGDLYGYTF
16	TRBV2	.	TRBJ1-6	TRBD1	TGTGCCAGCAGTGTATCAGGACAGGGTAGTAATTCACCCCTCCACTTT	CASSVSGQGSNSPLHF
18	TRBV21-1	.	TRBJ2-7	.	TGTGCCAGCAGCAGAAGACTAGCGGGAGGTATGAGGGACTACGAGCAGTACTTC	CASSRRLAGGMRDYEQYF
16	TRBV2	.	TRBJ2-7	TRBD2	TGTGCCAGCAGGGCCTCGCTGGGCGGGGGGGCGGACGAGCAGTACTTC	CASRASLGGGADEQYF
14	TRBV7-8	.	TRBJ2-5	.	TGTGCCAGCAGCATGGCGGCAGCTGATCAGACCCAGTACTTC	CASSMAAADQTQYF
20	TRBV28	.	TRBJ1-4	.	TGTGCCAGCAGTTTCCAGCGGGGGTGGTGGGGGTCAATGGAGAATGAAAAACTGTTTTTT	CASSFQRGWWGSMENEKLFF
18	TRBV7-9	.	TRBJ2-7	TRBD2	TGTGCCAGCAGCTTAGGGAGGTCCGGGGGAGGGCTGTCCCGCGAGCAGTACTTC	CASSLGRSGGGLSREQYF
15	TRBV5-1	.	TRBJ1-6	TRBD1	TGCGCCAGCAGCTCCTACGGACAGGGTGATTCACCCCTCCACTTT	CASSSYGQGDSPLHF
14	TRBV18	.	TRBJ2-7	TRBD1	TGTGCCAGCTCACCGACAGGGGCCTCCTACGAGCAGTACTTC	CASSPTGASYEQYF
14	TRBV10-3	.	TRBJ2-5	TRBD2	TGTGCCATCAGTGAGTCGACTAGCGGGGATACGAAGTACTTC	CAISESTSGDTKYF
16	TRBV5-4	few	TRBJ2-7	.	TGTGCCAGCAGCTGGGGAGGACGTTTGGGTAACTACGAGCAGTACTTC	CASSWGGRLGNYEQYF
14	TRBV2	once	TRBJ1-1	.	TGTGCCAGCAAGGCGGGGGCATCCAACACTGAAGCTTTCTTT	CASKAGASNTEAFF
18	TRBV18	.	TRBJ2-6	.	TGTGCCAGCTCACCCTTCTCCGGGACTCACTCTGGGGCCAACGTCCTGACTTTC	CASSPFSGTHSGANVLTF
13	TRBV29-1	.	TRBJ2-2	.	TGCAGCGCACTAGTCACGAACACCGGGGAGCTGTTTTTT	CSALVTNTGELFF
13	TRBV28	.	TRBJ2-7	TRBD1	TGTGCCAGCAGTTTAGGACAGGGGAACGAGCAGTACTTC	CASSLGQGNEQYF
13	TRBV10-3	.	TRBJ2-5	.	TGTGCCATCAGTGAGCAGGGAGGCGAGACCCAGTACTTC	CAISEQGGETQYF
14	TRBV4-1	.	TRBJ2-4	TRBD1	TGCGCCAGCAGCCAAGCAGGGGGCAAAAACATTCAGTACTTC	CASSQAGGKNIQYF
15	TRBV19	.	TRBJ2-5	TRBD2	TGTGCCAGTAGTATTAAGCGGGGGGCCCAAGAGACCCAGTACTTC	CASSIKRGAQETQYF
17	TRBV15	.	TRBJ2-1	TRBD2	TGTGCCACCAGCAGAGAGACTAGCGGGAGTGGCCTCGATGAGCAGTTCTTC	CATSRETSGSGLDEQFF
14	TRBV2	.	TRBJ2-3	TRBD2	TGTGCCACCCTACTAGCGGAGGTGGCAGATACGCAGTATTTT	CATLLAEVADTQYF